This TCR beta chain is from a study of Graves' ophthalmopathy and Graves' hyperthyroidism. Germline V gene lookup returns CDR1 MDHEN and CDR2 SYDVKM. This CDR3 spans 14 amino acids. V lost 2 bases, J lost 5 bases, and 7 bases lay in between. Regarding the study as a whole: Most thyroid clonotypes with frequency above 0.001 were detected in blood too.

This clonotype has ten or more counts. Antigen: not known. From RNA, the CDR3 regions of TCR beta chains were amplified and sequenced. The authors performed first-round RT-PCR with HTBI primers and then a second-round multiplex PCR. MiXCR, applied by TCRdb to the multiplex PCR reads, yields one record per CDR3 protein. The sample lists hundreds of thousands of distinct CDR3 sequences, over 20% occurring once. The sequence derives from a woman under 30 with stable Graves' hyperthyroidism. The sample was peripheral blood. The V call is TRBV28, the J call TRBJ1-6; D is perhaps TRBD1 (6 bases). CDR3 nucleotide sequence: TGTGCCAGCAGTTTAGGACAGCATAATTCACCCCTCCACTTT. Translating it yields CASSLGQHNSPLHF.